This TCR beta chain emerged from a study of cytomegalovirus exposure and HLA in healthy donors (dated by TCRdb to 2016 to 2017). Background on the whole study: A later analysis indicated that the 90 to 150 validation repertoires were generated on the platform also employed for the roughly 730 repertoires of the first cohort. The aim of the study was to test whether cataloging public T cell receptors could identify signatures of past pathogen exposure. A separate validation cohort of 100 to 150 different subjects was used in addition to the 666-subject first cohort. To predict cytomegalovirus infection status, the study combined high-throughput TCR immunosequencing, statistical association of individual TCRs with disease status, and machine learning.

Libraries were made using the immunoSEQ multiplex PCR assay. Per the source publication's procedure: A statistical classification framework was built to diagnose cytomegalovirus status from the catalog of TCR beta chain sequences. TCRdb obtained this table from immuneACCESS and retained in-frame rearrangements with V and J assigned. These tables miss some clones; where compared with another copy, unresolved V genes account for less than half of the shortfall, and the remainder is unexplained. The V and J calls and the clone size are those of that table, but D and trimming were determined from the DNA. Here the sample has hundreds of thousands of clones; 80% to 90% occur a single time. The top ten clones comprise about 3% of the sample. Beyond this particular receptor, the publication reports: Across donors, most TCR sequences were observed very rarely, whereas some public TCRs were present in many individuals. In vitro tests confirmed that a few of the cytomegalovirus-associated TCR beta chains recognize cytomegalovirus antigens. The study gave a list of 150 to 200 TCR beta chains associated with cytomegalovirus. A later analysis had no HLA typing for the validation cohort, so co-occurrence there was scored across all 130 or so repertoires. According to the authors, the approach could potentially be generalized to other disease states and immunological phenotypes. The classifier was reported to diagnose cytomegalovirus status with high specificity and sensitivity in both the original cohort and the validation cohort. In a later analysis, TCRs clustered in the first cohort were found to also tend to co-occur in the roughly 120 validation repertoires, with 94% of cluster scores above 0.

The donors belonged to the validation cohort of 90 to 150 subjects, which was separate from the approximately 700-subject first cohort. For this clone: Its antigen specificity is not known. The sample holds no much larger clone one base away, and base qualities are not on file.

The receptor was isolated from a man between 18 and 29 years old in good health and CMV-seronegative. The sample was PBMCs.

This receptor carries the CDR3 CASSQRLAPKETQYF. The DNA is TGCGCCAGCAGCCAGAGACTAGCGCCAAAAGAGACCCAGTACTTC. The chain joins TRBV4-1 to TRBJ2-5; 8 central bases correspond to TRBD2. Trimming removed 3 bases from V and 3 bases from J; the gene matches leave 6 bases unexplained. Including the terminal cysteine and phenylalanine, the CDR3 comprises 15 residues. Only the CDR3 DNA is retained, 45 bases long and in frame from the first base. Taken from the germline V gene, the CDR1 and CDR2 loops are MGHRA and YSYEKL.